A single sample is the source of the 22 T cell receptor beta chains below, sequenced in a study of CD8 T cells in ankylosing spondylitis. Points from the study as a whole: Seemingly characteristic of ankylosing spondylitis blood was a TCR beta motif consisting of under 10 highly homologous variants.

TCRdb used MiXCR to reprocess the 5' RACE reads, holding one entry per CDR3 protein. The sample comprises approximately 140,000 distinct CDR3 sequences, 17% of which are singletons, and roughly a third rests with the top ten. The antigens for these receptors are not known. The specimen was blood, either unsorted or a sorted T cell fraction (not recorded which). These receptor sequences come from a male donor with ankylosing spondylitis.

This clonotype was detected a few times. The chain links TRBV7-2 to TRBJ2-5, with D tentatively TRBD2 (6 bases). The CDR3 runs 15 residues. CDR1 and CDR2 (germline): SGHTA, FQGNSA. The ends were cut back, 1 base at V and 3 bases at J, with 12 bases in the middle. CDR3 amino acids: CASSLVWRAEETQYF. Written as DNA, the CDR3 is TGTGCCAGCAGCTTAGTATGGAGGGCAGAAGAGACCCAGTACTTC. Full variable domain (rest looked up from reference TRBV7-2 and TRBJ2-5): GAGVSQSPSNKVTEKGKDVELRCDPISGHTALYWYRQSLGQGLEFLIYFQGNSAPDKSGLPSDRFSAERTGGSVSTLTIQRTQQEDSAVYLCASSLVWRAEETQYFGPGTRLLVL.

The chain joins TRBV4-1 to TRBJ2-2; D might be TRBD2 (6 bases). CDR3 length: 19 residues. Trimming removed 1 base from V and 2 bases from J, with 20 bases in between. Per the germline V gene, CDR1 is MGHRA and CDR2 is YSYEKL. The CDR3 is CASSQVGGTGKFNTGELFF. DNA for the CDR3: TGCGCCAGCAGCCAAGTTGGAGGGACCGGGAAGTTTAACACCGGGGAGCTGTTTTTT.

CDR3 DNA sequence: TGTGCCAGCAGTTTAAGAGCGACACCAGATAATGAAAAACTGTTTTTT. Amino acids: CASSLRATPDNEKLFF. This chain links TRBV28 with TRBJ1-4; no firm D call. Germline V gives CDR1 MDHEN, CDR2 SYDVKM. V was trimmed by 2 bases and J by 4 bases, leaving 14 bases between them. The CDR3 sequence is 16 residues long.

The V and J genes are TRBV6-1 and TRBJ2-2; 9 bases are a match to TRBD2. The length of the CDR3 is 15 residues. The V segment lost 4 bases and the J segment 6 bases; nucleotides outside the gene matches: 6. Germline V gene data show CDR1 as MNHNS and CDR2 as SASEGT. CDR3 amino acids: CASSVAGALAGELFF. The CDR3 DNA reads TGTGCCAGCAGTGTAGCGGGAGCTTTGGCCGGGGAGCTGTTTTTT.

The chain joins TRBV7-9 to TRBJ2-5; D remains ambiguous. The V gene's germline CDR1 is SEHNR and CDR2 FQNEAQ (reference sequence). Trimming shortened V by 1 base and J by 7 bases, and 10 bases separated the two germline ends. CDR3 length: 13 residues. CDR3 region: CASSLDLVGTQYF. As DNA, the CDR3 is TGTGCCAGCAGCTTAGACCTGGTGGGGACCCAGTACTTC.

This chain links TRBV28 with TRBJ1-1, with TRBD1 matching over 7 bases. The CDR3 runs to 14 residues. V lost 3 bases and J lost 6; bases outside the gene matches: 7. Germline V gives CDR1 MDHEN, CDR2 SYDVKM. CDR3 sequence reads: CASSFDRVGAEAFF. The CDR3 DNA follows: TGTGCCAGCAGTTTCGACAGGGTGGGCGCTGAAGCTTTCTTT.

The chain recombines TRBV6-2 or TRBV6-3 with TRBJ2-7; 12 bases are shared with TRBD2. The ends lost 0 bases at V and 3 bases at J; junction bases unmatched: 6. Germline lookup yields CDR1 MNHEY and CDR2 SVGEGT. The CDR3 runs to 17 residues. This CDR3 reads CASSYSSSGRGYYEQYF. In DNA, the CDR3 is TGTGCCAGCAGTTACTCGTCTAGCGGGAGGGGATACTACGAGCAGTACTTC.

V usage is TRBV20-1 and J usage is TRBJ2-3; D remains unclear. This CDR3 contains 15 residues. Germline V lookup: CDR1 DFQATT, CDR2 SNEGSKA (reference sequence). The V gene lost 0 bases and the J gene lost 5 bases, with 15 bases spanning the gap. The CDR3 region is CSARDRNARGDTQYF. In nucleotides, the CDR3 is TGCAGTGCTAGAGATAGAAATGCCCGTGGAGATACGCAGTATTTT.

This clonotype showed up just a few times. The chain uses TRBV25-1 and TRBJ2-7, with 10 bases fitting TRBD1. This CDR3 spans 14 amino acids. The trim removed 5 bases at V and 2 bases at J, leaving 3 bases unmatched. Germline V gives CDR1 MGHDK, CDR2 SYGVNS. The CDR3 region is CASSRQGATYEQYF. In DNA form, the CDR3 reads TGTGCCAGCAGTCGACAGGGGGCTACCTACGAGCAGTACTTC.

The chain carries TRBV4-1 and TRBJ2-7, with 7 bases fitting TRBD2. Germline assignment: CDR1 MGHRA and CDR2 YSYEKL. The CDR3 sequence is 14 residues long. Losses at the gene ends were 4 bases for V and 2 bases for J; bases not matched to a gene: 5. For the CDR3, the DNA is TGCGCCAGCAGCCCTTCTAGCGGACCCTACGAGCAGTACTTC. Amino acids: CASSPSSGPYEQYF.

This clonotype was found a few times. This chain joins TRBV27 and TRBJ1-1; unclear D gene. Germline V gives CDR1 MNHEY, CDR2 SMNVEV (reference sequence). The V end lost 8 bases, the J end lost 5 bases, and 12 bases lay between the germline ends. This CDR3 is built from 12 residues. Here the CDR3 DNA reads TGTGCCAGCGCTATGGGTGGTACTGAAGCTTTCTTT. Its translation is CASAMGGTEAFF.

The genes are TRBV5-1 and TRBJ2-1, with D perhaps matching TRBD1 (6 bases). The CDR3 loop spans 14 amino acids. Germline CDR1 SGHRS, CDR2 YFSETQ. The V gene lost 4 bases and the J gene lost 8 bases, with 16 bases spanning the gap. The CDR3 region is CASSILQGWDEQFF. CDR3 coding DNA: TGCGCCAGCAGCATACTACAGGGCTGGGATGAGCAGTTCTTC.

The CDR3 reads CASSETGDGTEAFF. For the CDR3, the DNA is TGCGCCAGCAGTGAGACCGGGGATGGGACTGAAGCTTTCTTT. The chain employs TRBV10-2 and TRBJ1-1; D not resolved. The CDR3 sequence is 14 residues long. V was pared by 2 bases and J by 5 bases, with 12 bases between. The germline V gene has CDR1 WSHSY and CDR2 SAAADI.

V usage is TRBV7-8 and J usage is TRBJ2-1; 11 bases agree with TRBD2. From germline, CDR1 is SGHVS and CDR2 FQNEAQ. V lost 0 bases to trimming and J lost 0 bases; unmatched junction nucleotides: 4. The CDR3 length is 18 residues. The CDR3 protein is CASSLAPSGGSSYNEQFF. In nucleotides, the CDR3 is TGTGCCAGCAGCTTAGCGCCTAGCGGGGGGAGCTCCTACAATGAGCAGTTCTTC.

The chain employs TRBV29-1 and TRBJ2-7, with 11 bases lining up with TRBD2. The CDR3 is 16 residues long. With V trimmed by 2 bases and J by 2 bases, 8 bases remained unmatched. Germline V gives CDR1 SQVTM, CDR2 ANQGSEA. In nucleotides, the CDR3 is TGCAGCGTTGAAACTAGCGGGAGTGAGTTTGCCTACGAGCAGTACTTC. Translation gives CSVETSGSEFAYEQYF.

This clonotype was picked up many times. J is TRBJ2-1 and V is TRBV29-1; D call uncertain. This CDR3 has 12 residues. Germline loops: CDR1 SQVTM, CDR2 ANQGSEA. V was shortened by 6 bases and J by 4 bases, with 10 bases between the two germline ends. The CDR3 coding sequence is TGCAGCGTCTATAGCACTTACAATGAGCAGTTCTTC. Protein sequence: CSVYSTYNEQFF.

This clonotype was detected a few times. The J gene is TRBJ1-2, the V gene TRBV12-3 or TRBV12-4; D unclear. This CDR3 is built from 18 residues. With 1 base removed from V and 0 bases from J, the gap between germline ends came to 18 bases. CDR3 in DNA: TGTGCCAGCAGTTTAGTGGTGATCAGCCAGGAGTCTAACTATGGCTACACCTTC. It is translated as CASSLVVISQESNYGYTF.

J is TRBJ2-1 and V is TRBV12-3 or TRBV12-4; 11 nucleotides match TRBD2. The CDR3 sequence is 15 residues long. J was trimmed by 2 bases and V by 7 bases; bases with no gene match: 4. The CDR3 here is CASILAGGAYNEQFF. DNA for the CDR3: TGTGCCAGCATTCTAGCGGGAGGCGCCTACAATGAGCAGTTCTTC.

The chain carries TRBV27 and TRBJ2-1, with TRBD2 matching over 11 bases. Germline loops: CDR1 MNHEY, CDR2 SMNVEV (reference sequence). The CDR3 runs 16 residues. V lost 5 bases to trimming and J lost 2 bases; unmatched junction nucleotides: 5. The CDR3 loop reads CASSASGGRTYNEQFF. The CDR3 coding sequence is TGTGCCAGCAGTGCTAGCGGGGGGAGGACCTACAATGAGCAGTTCTTC.

This clonotype was counted only a few times. The chain joins TRBV5-1 to TRBJ2-7; no reliable D call. The CDR3 has 17 amino acids. In germline, CDR1 is SGHRS, CDR2 YFSETQ. V lost 0 bases and J 3 bases, leaving 19 bases between the germline ends. CDR3 DNA: TGCGCCAGCAGCTTGGCCAGTCATCGGTCCTCTCTCTACGAGCAGTACTTC. It specifies CASSLASHRSSLYEQYF.

J is TRBJ2-1 and V is TRBV12-3 or TRBV12-4; no firm D call. The ends were cut back, 3 bases at V and 6 bases at J, with 6 bases in the middle. The CDR3 length is 12 residues. The CDR3 loop reads CASSFSVNEQFF. The CDR3 nucleotides read TGTGCCAGCAGTTTCAGCGTCAATGAGCAGTTCTTC.

This clonotype was picked up a small number of times. The rearrangement links TRBV20-1 to TRBJ1-2; TRBD1 might be the D (6 bases). The germline gives CDR1 DFQATT, CDR2 SNEGSKA (reference sequence). Trimming removed 3 bases at V and 3 bases at J, with 14 bases between. The CDR3 spans 14 residues. The CDR3 spells CSASPWGQDYGYTF. The CDR3 DNA reads as TGCAGTGCTAGTCCTTGGGGGCAAGACTATGGCTACACCTTC.